This T cell receptor (beta chain) was documented in a study of cytomegalovirus exposure and HLA in healthy donors. Amplification used 60 Vbeta primers and 13 Jbeta primers. The data were produced by immunoSEQ multiplex PCR, yet TCRdb's version contains in-frame clones alone and is incomplete. The sample lists roughly 140,000 clones, 70% to 80% occurring once. The germline gives CDR1 SNHLY, CDR2 FYNNEI. The V and J ends lost 4 bases and 5 bases, in that order; junction bases with no gene match: 4. This CDR3 has 14 amino acids. The sequenced sample was PBMCs. The chain recombines TRBV2 with TRBJ1-4, with TRBD1 matching over 7 bases. The sequence was obtained from a woman aged 18-29 years in good health and CMV-seropositive. The CDR3 loop reads CASSGGRGNEKLFF. The CDR3 bases are TGTGCCAGCAGTGGGGGCAGGGGGAATGAAAAACTGTTTTTT.